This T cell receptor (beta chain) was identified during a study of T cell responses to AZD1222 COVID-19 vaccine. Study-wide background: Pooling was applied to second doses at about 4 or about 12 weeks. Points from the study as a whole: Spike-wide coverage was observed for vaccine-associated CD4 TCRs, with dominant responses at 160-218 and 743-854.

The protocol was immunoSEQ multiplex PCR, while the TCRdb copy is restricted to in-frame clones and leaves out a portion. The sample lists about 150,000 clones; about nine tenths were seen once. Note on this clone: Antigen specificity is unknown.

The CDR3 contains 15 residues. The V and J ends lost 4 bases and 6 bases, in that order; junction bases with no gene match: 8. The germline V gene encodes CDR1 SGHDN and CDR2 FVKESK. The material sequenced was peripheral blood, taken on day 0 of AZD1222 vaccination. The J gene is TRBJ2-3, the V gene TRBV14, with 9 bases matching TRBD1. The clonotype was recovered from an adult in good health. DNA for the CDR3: TGTGCCAGCAGCCTGGGTGGGACAGGGATGGATACGCAGTATTTT. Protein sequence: CASSLGGTGMDTQYF.